Each of the 26 T cell receptor beta chains below was sequenced from the same sample in a study of beta chain features in type 1 diabetes. Expressed TCRB transcripts got sequenced, as all isolated RNA was reverse transcribed. This table comes from immunoSEQ multiplex PCR, and its TCRdb copy is limited to in-frame clones, with some not included. The data show around 250,000 clones, over 65% seen once. Sequenced input: naive CD4+ T cells from blood. Every receptor here comes from a man younger than 40 in good health.

CDR3 loop: CASSLGASEAFF. CDR3 coding DNA: TGTGCCAGCAGCCTGGGGGCATCTGAAGCTTTCTTT. V gene TRBV2 combines with J gene TRBJ1-1, with D tentatively TRBD1 (6 bases). This CDR3 spans 12 amino acids. V dropped 6 bases and J dropped 6 bases, with 11 bases sitting between them. Per the germline V gene, CDR1 is SNHLY and CDR2 is FYNNEI.

As to this clone: Different DNA sequences within this sample yield the same CDR3. The chain uses TRBV30 and TRBJ2-5; D is uncertain. Germline-derived CDR1 and CDR2 are GTSNPN and SVGIG (reference sequence). Deletions cut 0 bases from V and 5 bases from J, with 7 bases between. This CDR3 is 12 amino acids long. The CDR3 reads CAWSVLEETQYF. CDR3 nucleotides: TGTGCCTGGAGTGTACTTGAGGAGACCCAGTACTTC.

J is TRBJ1-5 and V is TRBV7-9; 7 positions match TRBD1. Trimming cost V 4 bases and J 2 bases; bases outside gene matches: 8. Looked up from germline, CDR1 is SEHNR and CDR2 is FQNEAQ (reference sequence). The CDR3 is 16 amino acids. The CDR3 DNA reads as TGTGCCAGCAGCTCCACTGACAGGGTCGGCAATCAGCCCCAGCATTTT. It specifies CASSSTDRVGNQPQHF.

The V call is TRBV13, the J call TRBJ2-7, with D tentatively TRBD1 or TRBD2 (5 bases each). CDR1 and CDR2 from the germline V gene are PRHDT and FYEKMQ (reference sequence). V was trimmed by 4 bases and J by 3 bases, leaving 16 bases between them. The CDR3 loop spans 15 amino acids. CDR3 residues: CASSYSGPAFYEQYF. DNA of the CDR3: TGTGCCAGCAGCTACTCGGGACCAGCCTTCTACGAGCAGTACTTC.

This clone was seen a few times. The chain couples TRBV7-2 to TRBJ2-5; the D is unclear. The CDR3 extends over 10 amino acids. Germline V gene sequence: CDR1 SGHTA, CDR2 FQGNSA. Trimming took off 2 bases at V and 6 bases at J, with 1 base between the two ends. The CDR3 nucleotides are TGTGCCAGCAGCTTAAAGACCCAGTACTTC. Amino acid sequence: CASSLKTQYF.

The chain couples TRBV29-1 to TRBJ2-4; 9 nucleotides line up with TRBD2. The V segment lost 0 bases and the J segment 2 bases; nucleotides outside the gene matches: 5. CDR3 length equals 16 residues. Germline V gene sequence: CDR1 SQVTM, CDR2 ANQGSEA. The CDR3 sequence is CSVEDLSGSTKNIQYF. The CDR3 bases are TGCAGCGTTGAAGATCTTAGCGGGAGTACCAAAAACATTCAGTACTTC.

V is TRBV6-6 and J is TRBJ1-2; the match to TRBD1 covers 9 bases. J gave up 3 bases and V 10 bases, and 3 bases lay outside the gene matches. Germline V gene lookup returns CDR1 MNHNY and CDR2 SVGAGI (reference sequence). This CDR3 spans 12 amino acids. The CDR3 DNA is TGTGCCACTCGGACAGGGGACTATGGCTACACCTTC. Encoded protein: CATRTGDYGYTF.

The V call is TRBV18, the J call TRBJ2-3; D remains ambiguous. Germline V gene sequence: CDR1 KGHSH, CDR2 LQKENI. The CDR3 is 15 residues long. V lost 0 bases and J 0 bases, leaving 7 bases between the germline ends. CDR3: CASSPPASSTDTQYF. The CDR3 nucleotides are TGTGCCAGCTCACCACCCGCGAGCAGCACAGATACGCAGTATTTT. Variable domain in full (rest from reference TRBV18 and TRBJ2-3): NAGVMQNPRHLVRRRGQEARLRCSPMKGHSHVYWYRQLPEEGLKFMVYLQKENIIDESGMPKERFSAEFPKEGPSILRIQQVVRGDSAAYFCASSPPASSTDTQYFGPGTRLTVL.

The chain carries TRBV7-2 and TRBJ1-2; TRBD1 matches at 8 bases. This CDR3 is built from 13 residues. CDR1 SGHTA and CDR2 FQGNSA come from the germline V gene. V dropped 4 bases and J dropped 8; count of bases not matched to a gene: 6. The CDR3, as DNA: TGTGCCAGCAGCTCGGGACAGGCTGGAGGCTACACCTTC. This gives the protein CASSSGQAGGYTF. The whole variable domain, filled in from reference TRBV7-2 and TRBJ1-2, reads GAGVSQSPSNKVTEKGKDVELRCDPISGHTALYWYRQSLGQGLEFLIYFQGNSAPDKSGLPSDRFSAERTGGSVSTLTIQRTQQEDSAVYLCASSSGQAGGYTFGSGTRLTVV.

The V gene is TRBV7-9, the J gene TRBJ2-1; the match to TRBD1 covers 7 bases. The CDR3 sequence is 13 residues long. V shed 1 base and J 12 bases; nucleotides not matched to a gene: 6. CDR1 and CDR2 (germline): SEHNR, FQNEAQ (reference sequence). CDR3: CASSLGQGSGQFF. CDR3 bases: TGTGCCAGCAGCTTAGGACAGGGTTCTGGGCAGTTCTTC.

The rearrangement uses TRBV7-9 and TRBJ1-1, with unresolved D. The germline CDR1 and CDR2 sequences are SEHNR and FQNEAQ (reference sequence). The V end was cut by 5 bases, the J end by 1 base, with 11 bases between. The CDR3 totals 14 residues. CDR3 nucleotides: TGTGCCAGCAGCCCCCTGCCGGCGAACACTGAAGCTTTCTTT. It translates to CASSPLPANTEAFF.

V usage is TRBV14 and J usage is TRBJ2-5; D unresolved. CDR3 length: 14 residues. V lost 4 bases and J 2 bases, leaving 11 bases between the germline ends. Germline V gives CDR1 SGHDN, CDR2 FVKESK. The CDR3 reads CASSLRIRQETQYF. As DNA, the CDR3 is TGTGCCAGCAGCCTAAGGATCCGACAAGAGACCCAGTACTTC. Drawing the rest from reference TRBV14 and TRBJ2-5, the complete variable domain is EAGVTQFPSHSVIEKGQTVTLRCDPISGHDNLYWYRRVMGKEIKFLLHFVKESKQDESGMPNNRFLAERTGGTYSTLKVQPAELEDSGVYFCASSLRIRQETQYFGPGTRLLVL.

About this clone: Other nucleotide sequences from this sample produce the same CDR3. The V gene is TRBV7-2, the J gene TRBJ2-1; D uncertain. Trimming stripped 1 base from V and 3 bases from J, with 10 bases between. The CDR3 has 15 residues. Germline assignment: CDR1 SGHTA and CDR2 FQGNSA. The CDR3, as DNA: TGTGCCAGCAGCTTAGTGGCCGGAAGCTACAATGAGCAGTTCTTC. Translating it yields CASSLVAGSYNEQFF.

The V call is TRBV9, the J call TRBJ2-1; 12 bases are a match to TRBD2. The length of the CDR3 is 17 residues. The ends lost 3 bases at V and 2 bases at J; junction bases unmatched: 6. Germline values: CDR1 SGDLS, CDR2 YYNGEE. The chain's CDR3 is CASSGTGLAGTYNEQFF. CDR3 bases: TGTGCCAGCAGCGGAACGGGACTAGCGGGTACCTACAATGAGCAGTTCTTC.

The chain is built from TRBV7-2 and TRBJ2-3; D is unclear. Trimming took off 1 base at V and 2 bases at J, with 7 bases between the two ends. This CDR3 has 14 amino acids. The V gene's germline CDR1 is SGHTA and CDR2 FQGNSA. The CDR3 DNA sequence: TGTGCCAGCAGCTTAGTGCTTAACACAGATACGCAGTATTTT. It is translated as CASSLVLNTDTQYF.

The chain employs TRBV29-1 and TRBJ2-2; D possibly corresponds to TRBD2 (5 bases). CDR1 and CDR2 (germline): SQVTM, ANQGSEA. V lost 6 bases and J lost 2, with 7 bases in between. CDR3 length: 12 amino acids. CDR3 residues: CSVRGNTGELFF. CDR3 nucleotide sequence: TGCAGCGTACGGGGTAACACCGGGGAGCTGTTTTTT.

The chain carries TRBV5-4 and TRBJ1-6; TRBD1 matches 9 bases. The CDR3 sequence is 14 residues long. With V trimmed by 4 bases and J by 7 bases, 3 bases remained unmatched. Germline loops: CDR1 SGHNT, CDR2 YYREEE (reference sequence). Here the CDR3 reads CASSNRGRNSPLHF. DNA for the CDR3: TGTGCCAGCAGCAACAGGGGGCGGAATTCACCCCTCCACTTT.

The chain uses TRBV6-1 and TRBJ1-5, with unresolved D. This CDR3 region has 11 residues. CDR1 is MNHNS and CDR2 is SASEGT in the germline V gene. Deletions cut 4 bases from V and 5 bases from J, with 3 bases between. CDR3 nucleotides: TGTGCCAGCAGTGCAGATCAGCCCCAGCATTTT. Translated: CASSADQPQHF.

The chain joins TRBV28 to TRBJ2-7; the D gene is possibly TRBD1 (6 bases). The V gene lost 6 bases and the J gene lost 7 bases, with 22 bases spanning the gap. The CDR3 is made up of 15 amino acids. Germline V lookup: CDR1 MDHEN, CDR2 SYDVKM. DNA of the CDR3: TGTGCCAGCAGAGTAAAGCTCCAGGGGTTGGGTGAGCAGTACTTC. The encoded protein is CASRVKLQGLGEQYF.

This clone occurred a few times. V and J are TRBV30 and TRBJ2-7; unclear D gene. The CDR3 spans 11 residues. With 4 bases removed from V and 5 bases from J, the gap between germline ends came to 9 bases. CDR1 is GTSNPN and CDR2 is SVGIG in the germline V gene (reference sequence). CDR3 protein: CAWKGVDEQYF. CDR3 DNA: TGTGCCTGGAAGGGTGTCGACGAGCAGTACTTC. Full variable domain (rest looked up from reference TRBV30 and TRBJ2-7): SQTIHQWPATLVQPVGSPLSLECTVEGTSNPNLYWYRQAAGRGLQLLFYSVGIGQISSEVPQNLSASRPQDRQFILSSKKLLLSDSGFYLCAWKGVDEQYFGPGTRLTVT.

The chain carries TRBV7-9 and TRBJ2-3, with D maybe TRBD1 (5 bases). Germline values: CDR1 SEHNR, CDR2 FQNEAQ (reference sequence). V lost 5 bases to trimming and J lost 0 bases, with 12 bases between them. The CDR3 has 15 residues. CDR3 in amino acids: CASSLDSPSTDTQYF. The CDR3 DNA follows: TGTGCCAGCAGCCTAGACAGTCCTAGCACAGATACGCAGTATTTT.

The CDR3: CASSNDPSGAYEQYF. The CDR3 DNA reads as TGCGCCAGCAGTAACGACCCCTCGGGCGCCTACGAGCAGTACTTC. This rearrangement joins TRBV5-1 to TRBJ2-7; D ambiguous. Germline CDR1 reads SGHRS; CDR2 reads YFSETQ. There are 15 residues in the CDR3. Deletions cut 5 bases from V and 2 bases from J, with 17 bases between. The full variable domain, completed using reference TRBV5-1 and TRBJ2-7, is KAGVTQTPRYLIKTRGQQVTLSCSPISGHRSVSWYQQTPGQGLQFLFEYFSETQRNKGNFPGRFSGRQFSNSRSEMNVSTLELGDSALYLCASSNDPSGAYEQYFGPGTRLTVT.

The chain combines TRBV7-9 with TRBJ2-5; D unresolved. The V end lost 5 bases, the J end lost 4 bases, and 14 bases lay between the germline ends. This CDR3 has 14 amino acids. CDR1 is SEHNR and CDR2 is FQNEAQ in the germline V gene (reference sequence). As DNA, the CDR3 is TGTGCCAGCAGCGCAGTAGGGTCAGGAGAGACCCAGTACTTC. Its translation: CASSAVGSGETQYF.

V is TRBV29-1 and J is TRBJ2-3; tentatively, D is TRBD2 (6 bases). The CDR3 extends over 14 amino acids. V was shortened by 4 bases and J by 4 bases, with 15 bases between the two germline ends. Per the germline V gene, CDR1 is SQVTM and CDR2 is ANQGSEA. The CDR3 loop reads CSVGRGTPPDTQYF. CDR3 DNA sequence: TGCAGCGTTGGGCGGGGCACCCCCCCAGATACGCAGTATTTT.

The gene calls are TRBV18 and TRBJ2-6; 8 bases align to TRBD1. Germline values: CDR1 KGHSH, CDR2 LQKENI. The CDR3 loop spans 17 amino acids. J gave up 3 bases and V 4 bases, and 8 bases lay outside the gene matches. CDR3 coding DNA: TGTGCCAGCTCACTAGGACAGGGAGTAAGTGGGGCCAACGTCCTGACTTTC. Protein product: CASSLGQGVSGANVLTF.

The chain is built from TRBV29-1 and TRBJ2-1; tentatively, D is TRBD2 (6 bases). The CDR3 covers 15 residues. V was pared by 3 bases and J by 2 bases, with 14 bases between. Germline CDR1 reads SQVTM; CDR2 reads ANQGSEA. The CDR3 nucleotides are TGCAGCGTTGATTCTGCCAGGGAGGCCTACAATGAGCAGTTCTTC. Amino acids: CSVDSAREAYNEQFF.